The 13 T cell receptor beta chains below all came from one sample that was sequenced in a study of cytomegalovirus exposure and HLA in healthy donors. The PCR had 60 Vbeta and 13 Jbeta primers. TCRdb's copy holds only in-frame clones and misses some; the assay was immunoSEQ multiplex PCR. This repertoire includes around 34,000 clones. Sequencing input: PBMCs. The origin of the receptors is a woman aged 40 to 50 in good health and CMV-seropositive.

The chain employs TRBV19 and TRBJ1-5; D is uncertain. CDR3 size: 15 residues. Trimming stripped 1 base from V and 5 bases from J, with 12 bases between. CDR1 and CDR2 from the germline V gene are LNHDA and SQIVND (reference sequence). The CDR3 reads CASSIVPRLHQPQHF. CDR3 nucleotides: TGTGCCAGTAGTATAGTACCTCGACTCCATCAGCCCCAGCATTTT.

The chain employs TRBV7-9 and TRBJ1-1, with no clear D. The length of the CDR3 is 14 residues. CDR1 and CDR2 from the germline V gene are SEHNR and FQNEAQ (reference sequence). The V and J ends lost 3 bases and 0 bases respectively, with 8 bases between them. CDR3 coding DNA: TGTGCCAGCAGCTTCCCCGGGATGAACACTGAAGCTTTCTTT. This translates into CASSFPGMNTEAFF.

The chain employs TRBV30 and TRBJ2-7; 7 nucleotides line up with TRBD1. With V trimmed by 6 bases and J by 2 bases, 19 bases remained unmatched. The CDR3 is made up of 17 amino acids. Germline V gene sequence: CDR1 GTSNPN, CDR2 SVGIG (reference sequence). The DNA for the CDR3 is TGTGCCTGCTCTAACTTCATACGGACAGGAAGAACCTACGAGCAGTACTTC. It translates to CACSNFIRTGRTYEQYF.

The chain links TRBV11-2 to TRBJ2-7; the match to TRBD2 covers 13 bases. There are 16 residues in the CDR3. V trimming: 4 bases; J trimming: 6 bases; junction bases outside the gene matches: 9. CDR1 is SGHAT and CDR2 is FQNNGV in the germline V gene. The CDR3 DNA reads as TGTGCCAGCAGCTCCCTAGGACTAGCGGGAGCTCGCGAGCAGTACTTC. Protein sequence: CASSSLGLAGAREQYF.

The CDR3 spells CASSGGGGDTEAFF. As DNA, the CDR3 is TGTGCCAGCAGCGGCGGTGGTGGCGACACTGAAGCTTTCTTT. The genes are TRBV5-4 and TRBJ1-1; no clear D. V was cut by 4 bases and J by 3 bases, with 13 bases left in between. The CDR3 is made up of 14 amino acids. Germline assignment: CDR1 SGHNT and CDR2 YYREEE (reference sequence).

This chain uses TRBV7-3 with TRBJ2-3; 7 bases agree with TRBD2. The CDR3 loop spans 14 amino acids. Trimming cost V 5 bases and J 4 bases; bases outside gene matches: 6. Germline V CDR1 and CDR2: SGHTA, FQGTGA. The chain's CDR3 is CASSAGLVSDTQYF. The CDR3 region has the DNA TGTGCCAGCAGCGCAGGACTAGTCTCAGATACGCAGTATTTT.

The V gene is TRBV18, the J gene TRBJ1-6; D is unresolved. Germline-derived CDR1 and CDR2 are KGHSH and LQKENI. V was cut by 4 bases and J by 5 bases, with 12 bases left in between. This CDR3 spans 15 amino acids. CDR3 residues: CASSQREVNNSPLHF. The CDR3 coding sequence is TGTGCCAGCTCACAACGGGAAGTTAATAATTCACCCCTCCACTTT.

The gene calls are TRBV30 and TRBJ2-7; TRBD2 aligns across 7 bases. The length of the CDR3 is 16 residues. Trimming at V came to 4 bases and at J to 8 bases, leaving 20 bases not matched to a gene. Germline loops: CDR1 GTSNPN, CDR2 SVGIG (reference sequence). The CDR3 nucleotides are TGTGCCTGGACCTACCCCGAAGGACTAGTCGGCAATAAGCAGTACTTC. Translating it yields CAWTYPEGLVGNKQYF.

V and J are TRBV9 and TRBJ2-1; TRBD2 matches 15 bases. The V and J ends lost 3 bases and 9 bases, in that order; junction bases with no gene match: 4. Germline CDR1 is SGDLS and CDR2 is YYNGEE. The CDR3 has 15 residues. The DNA for the CDR3 is TGTGCCAGCAGCGCCGGACTAGCGGGAGGGAGTGAGCAGTTCTTC. It encodes CASSAGLAGGSEQFF.

This sequence joins TRBV19 and TRBJ2-1, with 8 bases matching TRBD1. The germline gives CDR1 LNHDA, CDR2 SQIVND (reference sequence). The CDR3 spans 15 residues. The V and J ends lost 7 bases and 10 bases, in that order; junction bases with no gene match: 15. The DNA for the CDR3 is TGTGCCAGTAAGGTGGGCAGGGGGCTTTCAAAGGAGCAGTTCTTC. Its translation is CASKVGRGLSKEQFF.

The chain links TRBV14 to TRBJ2-7; maybe TRBD1 (6 bases). Germline loops: CDR1 SGHDN, CDR2 FVKESK. The CDR3 has 17 residues. Trimming pared 1 base from V and 2 bases from J, leaving 18 bases between. DNA of the CDR3: TGTGCCAGCAGCCAAGCATGGGGGCAGGGACCCGCCTACGAGCAGTACTTC. It yields the protein CASSQAWGQGPAYEQYF.

The chain recombines TRBV7-9 with TRBJ2-7; 9 bases map to TRBD2. Trimming at V came to 5 bases and at J to 2 bases, leaving 7 bases not matched to a gene. The germline CDR1 and CDR2 sequences are SEHNR and FQNEAQ (reference sequence). The CDR3 has 15 amino acids. As DNA, the CDR3 is TGTGCCAGCAGCCCATCGGGACTAGCTGCCTACGAGCAGTACTTC. Its translation: CASSPSGLAAYEQYF.

V usage is TRBV11-1 and J usage is TRBJ2-5; D is possibly TRBD2 (6 bases). The CDR3 has 16 amino acids. V was trimmed by 5 bases and J by 5 bases, leaving 21 bases between them. CDR1 is SGHAT and CDR2 is FQDESV in the germline V gene (reference sequence). CDR3 sequence reads: CASSPNTLRAGETQYF. CDR3 nucleotides: TGTGCCAGCAGCCCGAACACCTTACGGGCGGGGGAGACCCAGTACTTC. Variable domain in full (rest from reference TRBV11-1 and TRBJ2-5): EAEVAQSPRYKITEKSQAVAFWCDPISGHATLYWYRQILGQGPELLVQFQDESVVDDSQLPKDRFSAERLKGVDSTLKIQPAELGDSAMYLCASSPNTLRAGETQYFGPGTRLLVL.